Following are 31 T cell receptor beta chains from one sample sequenced in a study of T-cell memory formation after mild COVID-19. TCRdb fed the 5' RACE reads into MiXCR, producing one record per CDR3 protein. The table lists 200,000 to 250,000 distinct CDR3 sequences, roughly 15% of them singletons. The sequenced sample was PBMCs or a T cell subset sorted from them (not recorded which). These receptor sequences come from a young man who had mild COVID-19 (a few samples of this study predate the infection). Cell type and time point are not known.

Note on this clonotype: The CDR3 does not close with the conserved phenylalanine or tryptophan, likely indicating a read error. The chain carries TRBV4-1 and TRBJ2-5; D perhaps matches TRBD1 (6 bases). This CDR3 region has 16 residues. The germline CDR1 and CDR2 sequences are MGHRA and YSYEKL. Trimming took off 4 bases at V and 3 bases at J, with 18 bases between the two ends. DNA for the CDR3: TGCGCCAGCAGCCGACCCGGCCGGGACATAAAAGAGACCCAGTACTTA. This encodes CASSRPGRDIKETQYL.

The chain links TRBV3-1 to TRBJ1-3, with D possibly TRBD1 on 5 matching bases. CDR1 LGHDT and CDR2 YNNKEL come from the germline V gene (reference sequence). CDR3 length: 16 amino acids. V was shortened by 0 bases and J by 2 bases, with 11 bases between the two germline ends. The chain's CDR3 is CASSQDRIRAGNTIYF. The CDR3 DNA follows: TGTGCCAGCAGCCAAGATCGGATCAGGGCTGGAAACACCATATATTTT.

The sample holds a few counts of this clonotype. This rearrangement joins TRBV4-3 to TRBJ2-6; TRBD1 agrees at 8 bases. This CDR3 is built from 18 residues. J lost 0 bases, V lost 2 bases, and 6 bases had no gene match. Germline CDR1 and CDR2: LGHNA and YSLEER. As DNA, the CDR3 is TGCGCCAGCAGCCAAAAGTTGGGACAGGCCTCTGGGGCCAACGTCCTGACTTTC. Translated, it gives CASSQKLGQASGANVLTF.

This clonotype was detected a few times. The chain combines TRBV6-1 with TRBJ1-1; D perhaps matches TRBD1 (5 bases). The germline V gene encodes CDR1 MNHNS and CDR2 SASEGT. Trimming removed 7 bases at V and 1 base at J, with 13 bases between. The CDR3 extends over 14 amino acids. This CDR3 reads CASTIWGENTEAFF. CDR3 bases: TGTGCCAGCACCATTTGGGGGGAGAACACTGAAGCTTTCTTT.

The V gene is TRBV7-2, the J gene TRBJ2-1; the D gene is possibly TRBD1 (7 bases). The CDR3 contains 12 residues. Germline loops: CDR1 SGHTA, CDR2 FQGNSA. Trimming shortened V by 5 bases and J by 9 bases, and 11 bases separated the two germline ends. CDR3 nucleotide sequence: TGTGCCAGCAGCCCAGGGGGGAGTGAGCAGTTCTTC. Translation: CASSPGGSEQFF.

This sequence joins TRBV29-1 and TRBJ2-2; tentative D call: TRBD2 (6 bases). This CDR3 has 14 residues. V was shortened by 5 bases and J by 1 base, with 11 bases between the two germline ends. CDR1 and CDR2 (germline): SQVTM, ANQGSEA. CDR3 sequence (DNA): TGCAGCGTTCGGCGGCGGGAGAACACCGGGGAGCTGTTTTTT. Translation gives CSVRRRENTGELFF.

This clonotype was seen once. This chain joins TRBV6-5 and TRBJ2-7, with no clear D. The CDR3 is made up of 14 amino acids. V was cut by 0 bases and J by 3 bases, with 9 bases left in between. The germline CDR1 and CDR2 sequences are MNHEY and SVGAGI. The CDR3 protein is CASSYSRGNYEQYV. The CDR3 region has the DNA TGTGCCAGCAGTTACTCGCGCGGAAACTACGAGCAGTACGTC.

This clonotype has a handful of counts. V usage is TRBV7-2 and J usage is TRBJ1-1; 7 bases are shared with TRBD1. J was trimmed by 6 bases and V by 6 bases; bases with no gene match: 10. The CDR3 length is 14 residues. Germline values: CDR1 SGHTA, CDR2 FQGNSA. CDR3 coding DNA: TGTGCCAGCAGAAAGGACAGGCGGACTGCTGAAGCTTTCTTT. Its protein product is CASRKDRRTAEAFF. Full variable domain (remainder filled in from reference TRBV7-2 and TRBJ1-1): GAGVSQSPSNKVTEKGKDVELRCDPISGHTALYWYRQSLGQGLEFLIYFQGNSAPDKSGLPSDRFSAERTGGSVSTLTIQRTQQEDSAVYLCASRKDRRTAEAFFGQGTRLTVV.

This chain links TRBV11-2 with TRBJ1-1; TRBD1 is a possible D gene (6 bases). Germline lookup yields CDR1 SGHAT and CDR2 FQNNGV. The CDR3 has 15 residues. V was pared by 4 bases and J by 4 bases, with 16 bases between. CDR3: CASSSIRGWGTEAFF. For the CDR3, the DNA is TGTGCCAGCAGCTCGATCAGGGGTTGGGGCACTGAAGCTTTCTTT.

The rearrangement joins TRBV12-3 or TRBV12-4 to TRBJ2-3; 8 nucleotides match TRBD1. V trimming: 6 bases; J trimming: 1 base; junction bases outside the gene matches: 12. The CDR3 is 17 amino acids. The CDR3 sequence: CASRLRRGRTGTDTQYF. The CDR3 DNA reads TGTGCCAGCAGGCTCCGCAGGGGGCGTACGGGCACAGATACGCAGTATTTT.

This clonotype was seen more than once but under ten times. At one boundary the junction diverges from the germline segment, which might be a read error. V is TRBV10-1 and J is TRBJ1-3; D is ambiguous. The CDR3 runs to 13 residues. Germline values: CDR1 WNHNN, CDR2 SYGVQD (reference sequence). The CDR3 nucleotides are TGCGCCAGCAGTGAGGGACCCAGGAACACCATATACTTT. Its protein product is CASSEGPRNTIYF.

The chain joins TRBV3-1 to TRBJ2-3; perhaps TRBD2 as D (6 bases). CDR1 and CDR2 (germline): LGHDT, YNNKEL (reference sequence). CDR3 length equals 14 residues. V lost 0 bases and J 7 bases, leaving 11 bases between the germline ends. The CDR3 DNA is TGTGCCAGCAGCCAAGATCGGGAGCAGAATACGCAGTATTTT. Protein sequence: CASSQDREQNTQYF.

This clonotype was found a few times. This sequence joins TRBV4-1 and TRBJ2-7, with 9 bases aligning to TRBD2. Losses at the gene ends were 3 bases for V and 0 bases for J; bases not matched to a gene: 15. Germline loops: CDR1 MGHRA, CDR2 YSYEKL. The CDR3 consists of 19 residues. CDR3 sequence reads: CASSQTRLAGPSFSYEQYF. The CDR3 bases are TGCGCCAGCAGCCAGACCAGGCTAGCGGGACCATCCTTCTCCTACGAGCAGTACTTC.

The V call is TRBV2, the J call TRBJ2-7; D could derive from TRBD1 or TRBD2 (6 bases each). Trimming stripped 6 bases from V and 8 bases from J, with 14 bases between. CDR3 length: 12 residues. Germline V lookup: CDR1 SNHLY, CDR2 FYNNEI. The CDR3 DNA follows: TGTGCCAGCAGAGGGGACGGGGGCCAGCAGTACTTC. Protein: CASRGDGGQQYF.

This clonotype was counted between two and nine times. The chain is built from TRBV7-6 and TRBJ2-1, with 8 positions matching TRBD2. Trimming took 1 base from V and 4 from J; bases not matched to a gene: 3. In germline, CDR1 is SGHVS, CDR2 FNYEAQ. The CDR3 has 15 residues. The CDR3 sequence: CASSLVASGYNEQFF. The CDR3 bases are TGTGCCAGCAGCTTAGTGGCTAGCGGGTACAATGAGCAGTTCTTC.

The chain combines TRBV7-2 with TRBJ2-1; TRBD1 or TRBD2 may be the D gene (5 bases each). V dropped 4 bases and J dropped 3 bases, with 13 bases sitting between them. The germline CDR1 and CDR2 sequences are SGHTA and FQGNSA. The CDR3 totals 15 residues. The CDR3 loop reads CASSSGTNYYNEQFF. Written as DNA, the CDR3 is TGTGCCAGCAGCTCCGGGACCAACTACTACAATGAGCAGTTCTTC.

The chain is built from TRBV20-1 and TRBJ2-3, with D tentatively TRBD1 (5 bases). CDR3 length equals 12 residues. Germline assignment: CDR1 DFQATT and CDR2 SNEGSKA (reference sequence). Trimming cost V 2 bases and J 10 bases, with 13 bases left between them. CDR3: CSARPPDIAQYF. In DNA, the CDR3 is TGCAGTGCTAGACCACCGGACATAGCGCAGTATTTT.

This clonotype occurred a few times. The V gene is TRBV5-1, the J gene TRBJ2-1; D might be TRBD1 or TRBD2, each matching 6 bases. CDR1 SGHRS and CDR2 YFSETQ come from the germline V gene. The ends were cut back, 4 bases at V and 8 bases at J, with 19 bases in the middle. This CDR3 has 15 amino acids. The CDR3: CASSPRDGGDDEQFF. For the CDR3, the DNA is TGCGCCAGCAGCCCGCGTGACGGGGGCGATGATGAGCAGTTCTTC. Looking up the rest from reference TRBV5-1 and TRBJ2-1 gives the full variable domain: KAGVTQTPRYLIKTRGQQVTLSCSPISGHRSVSWYQQTPGQGLQFLFEYFSETQRNKGNFPGRFSGRQFSNSRSEMNVSTLELGDSALYLCASSPRDGGDDEQFFGPGTRLTVL.

The table lists this clonotype with many counts. This chain links TRBV7-9 with TRBJ1-1, with 9 positions matching TRBD1. Germline CDR1 is SEHNR and CDR2 is FQNEAQ (reference sequence). The CDR3 extends over 15 amino acids. V was clipped by 2 bases and J by 6 bases; unmatched bases: 7. This chain's CDR3 is CASSLMGQGLSEAFF. CDR3 in DNA: TGTGCCAGCAGCTTAATGGGACAGGGATTATCTGAAGCTTTCTTT.

The gene calls are TRBV12-3 or TRBV12-4 and TRBJ1-3; no clear D. V was clipped by 4 bases and J by 0 bases, with 10 bases between them. The CDR3 is 15 residues long. The CDR3 nucleotides read TGTGCCAGCAGTTCGGGCCGCCCCTCTGGAAACACCATATATTTT. Protein product: CASSSGRPSGNTIYF.

The sample holds a few counts of this clonotype. The rearrangement joins TRBV5-1 to TRBJ2-3; D remains ambiguous. This CDR3 contains 16 residues. The V gene's germline CDR1 is SGHRS and CDR2 YFSETQ. V was shortened by 0 bases and J by 0 bases, with 11 bases between the two germline ends. The DNA of the CDR3 is TGCGCCAGCAGCTTGGGCCTTTTGGAGAGCACAGATACGCAGTATTTT. Translating it yields CASSLGLLESTDTQYF.

This clonotype was found a few times. The chain employs TRBV5-1 and TRBJ1-3; D gene uncertain. The CDR3 has 16 amino acids. In germline, CDR1 is SGHRS, CDR2 YFSETQ. The V and J ends lost 4 bases and 1 base respectively, with 15 bases between them. The CDR3 DNA follows: TGCGCCAGCAGCCCAATTCCATCCAGTTCTGGAAACACCATATATTTT. It encodes CASSPIPSSSGNTIYF.

This clonotype has at least ten counts. The chain has TRBV24-1 and TRBJ2-1; D is uncertain. Per the germline V gene, CDR1 is KGHDR and CDR2 is SFDVKD. V was pared by 7 bases and J by 0 bases, with 0 bases between. The CDR3 spans 11 residues. CDR3 sequence (DNA): TGTGCCACCAGCTCCTACAATGAGCAGTTCTTC. Translation gives CATSSYNEQFF.

The chain combines TRBV20-1 with TRBJ2-7; 8 positions match TRBD1. Germline V gene sequence: CDR1 DFQATT, CDR2 SNEGSKA (reference sequence). The CDR3 is made up of 13 amino acids. V was clipped by 1 base and J by 6 bases; unmatched bases: 5. CDR3 loop: CSARAPDRAEQYV. Written as DNA, the CDR3 is TGCAGTGCTAGAGCCCCGGACAGGGCCGAGCAGTACGTC.

V and J are TRBV27 and TRBJ1-1, with TRBD1 matching 10 bases. This CDR3 has 13 residues. Germline trimming cut 7 bases from V and 3 bases from J; bases unmatched to any gene: 2. CDR1 and CDR2 (germline): MNHEY, SMNVEV (reference sequence). The CDR3 nucleotides read TGTGCCAGCACGGGACAGGGGTACACTGAAGCTTTCTTT. Amino acid sequence: CASTGQGYTEAFF.

This clonotype turned up a few times. The genes are TRBV29-1 and TRBJ2-2; 7 nucleotides line up with TRBD1. CDR1 and CDR2 (germline): SQVTM, ANQGSEA. J gave up 0 bases and V 6 bases, and 4 bases lay outside the gene matches. CDR3 length: 14 residues. CDR3 sequence: CSVLGGANTGELFF. CDR3 sequence (DNA): TGCAGCGTGCTAGGGGGCGCGAACACCGGGGAGCTGTTTTTT.

V usage is TRBV29-1 and J usage is TRBJ2-1; no clear D. The CDR3 runs to 13 residues. Germline V gene sequence: CDR1 SQVTM, CDR2 ANQGSEA. V was shortened by 3 bases and J by 7 bases, with 13 bases between the two germline ends. CDR3 in amino acids: CSVDRAMGNEQFF. In DNA form, the CDR3 reads TGCAGCGTTGACCGGGCCATGGGGAATGAGCAGTTCTTC.

This clonotype was recorded many times. The chain uses TRBV5-5 and TRBJ2-1, with D maybe TRBD2 (5 bases). V lost 1 base, J lost 5 bases, and 13 bases lay in between. This CDR3 has 15 amino acids. Germline loops: CDR1 SGHKS, CDR2 YYEKEE (reference sequence). As DNA, the CDR3 is TGTGCCAGCAGCTTGCGGGAAGCAGGAAACAATGAGCAGTTCTTC. Encoded protein: CASSLREAGNNEQFF.

V gene TRBV7-3 combines with J gene TRBJ1-1; D gene ambiguous. The CDR3 has 13 amino acids. Trimming shortened V by 5 bases and J by 5 bases, and 12 bases separated the two germline ends. The germline CDR1 and CDR2 sequences are SGHTA and FQGTGA. The CDR3 DNA is TGTGCCAGCAGCCAAACCGGTTGGACTGAAGCTTTCTTT. As protein: CASSQTGWTEAFF.

This clonotype showed up just a few times. V usage is TRBV28 and J usage is TRBJ2-1; D might be TRBD1 or TRBD2, each matching 5 bases. V was clipped by 9 bases and J by 9 bases, with 15 bases between them. CDR3 length: 12 amino acids. CDR1 and CDR2 (germline): MDHEN, SYDVKM. The CDR3 sequence: CASETIQAEQFF. The CDR3 DNA sequence: TGTGCCAGTGAGACTATACAGGCTGAGCAGTTCTTC.

The rearrangement joins TRBV20-1 to TRBJ2-6; the D is unclear. Trimming shortened V by 4 bases and J by 3 bases, and 7 bases separated the two germline ends. The germline V gene has CDR1 DFQATT and CDR2 SNEGSKA (reference sequence). CDR3 length: 13 amino acids. The CDR3 bases are TGCAGTGCTACCGCAGGTGGGGCCAACGTCCTGACTTTC. This encodes CSATAGGANVLTF.